The 26 T cell receptor beta chains in this list originate from one sample, sequenced in a study of T cells in Graves' hyperthyroidism and ophthalmopathy (dated by TCRdb to about 2019). The library was obtained by multiplex PCR. This sample was sequenced with an Illumina HiSeq 2000. The TCR beta CDR3 regions were amplified from RNA transcripts. The first round of RT-PCR for the TCR CDR3 was performed with the HTBI primer set and the Qiagen OneStep RT-PCR kit. The public reads were reanalyzed by TCRdb: fastp trimming at Q25, MiXCR alignment, in-frame beta chains only. Records with the same CDR3 protein are collapsed into one entry carrying the most frequent genes and DNA. The sample table shows 250,000 to 300,000 distinct CDR3 sequences, and about 15% are seen once. Jointly, the top ten make up more than 10% of the sample. Material for sequencing was blood. The receptors were gathered from a woman between 40 and 55 years old with Graves' hyperthyroidism that later progressed to Graves' ophthalmopathy.

This clonotype was picked up a small number of times. The chain recombines TRBV20-1 with TRBJ2-7, with TRBD2 matching 10 bases. The CDR3 length is 13 residues. Germline V gene lookup returns CDR1 DFQATT and CDR2 SNEGSKA (reference sequence). Unmatched junction bases numbered 7, after V lost 6 bases and J lost 5 bases. CDR3 protein: CSALAGVTHEQYF. DNA for the CDR3: TGCAGTGCCCTAGCGGGAGTAACCCACGAGCAGTACTTC.

The CDR3 here is CASSEGTGPGSTNEKLFF. The CDR3 region has the DNA TGTGCCAGCAGTGAAGGGACAGGACCCGGGTCAACTAATGAAAAACTGTTTTTT. V and J are TRBV25-1 and TRBJ1-4, with 8 positions matching TRBD1. V trimming: 2 bases; J trimming: 0 bases; junction bases outside the gene matches: 8. The CDR3 consists of 18 residues. Per the germline V gene, CDR1 is MGHDK and CDR2 is SYGVNS.

This clonotype was counted many times. The chain is built from TRBV11-3 and TRBJ2-7; 7 bases match TRBD1. The CDR3 covers 12 residues. Germline-derived CDR1 and CDR2 are SGHNT and YENEEA. Trimming cost V 5 bases and J 6 bases; bases outside gene matches: 4. DNA of the CDR3: TGTGCCAGCAGCCTCAGGGGGAGCGAGCAGTACTTC. Translating it yields CASSLRGSEQYF.

CDR3: CASSLETSGRDTQYF. The CDR3 DNA reads as TGTGCCAGCAGTTTAGAGACTAGCGGGAGAGATACGCAGTATTTT. The chain recombines TRBV12-3 or TRBV12-4 with TRBJ2-3; 12 bases are shared with TRBD2. V dropped 1 base and J dropped 5; count of bases not matched to a gene: 1. This CDR3 has 15 residues.

This clonotype has a count of ten or more. The chain combines TRBV6-1 with TRBJ1-2, with no clear D. CDR3 length equals 17 residues. Germline V gene sequence: CDR1 MNHNS, CDR2 SASEGT. Trimming left V 2 bases short and J 0 bases short, with 16 bases between. The chain's CDR3 is CASSERAFAAANYGYTF. CDR3 DNA sequence: TGTGCCAGCAGTGAAAGGGCCTTTGCGGCAGCTAACTATGGCTACACCTTC.

This clonotype was seen ten or more times. The V and J genes are TRBV6-2 or TRBV6-3 and TRBJ1-5; 7 bases fit TRBD1. CDR3 size: 17 residues. J lost 6 bases, V lost 0 bases, and 11 bases had no gene match. Germline CDR1 and CDR2: MNHEY and SVGEGT. CDR3 amino acids: CASSYSPSRGLFQPQHF. CDR3 in DNA: TGTGCCAGCAGTTACTCCCCCAGCAGGGGGTTGTTTCAGCCCCAGCATTTT.

A word on this clonotype: Relative to the germline gene, one junction end is altered; a read error may explain this. The V and J genes are TRBV20-1 and TRBJ2-7; 8 bases line up with TRBD1. CDR1 and CDR2 (germline): DFQATT, SNEGSKA (reference sequence). The CDR3 runs to 13 residues. Written as DNA, the CDR3 is TGCAGTGCTACCGGGACAGGTACCTACGGGCAGTACTTC. Translated: CSATGTGTYGQYF.

V gene TRBV7-9 combines with J gene TRBJ2-3; the D is unclear. Germline assignment: CDR1 SEHNR and CDR2 FQNEAQ (reference sequence). V lost 4 bases, J lost 2 bases, and 16 bases lay in between. The CDR3 runs 16 residues. In DNA form, the CDR3 reads TGTGCCAGCAGCTCGCGCCAGCACAGATTCACAGATACGCAGTATTTT. Its translation: CASSSRQHRFTDTQYF.

The J gene is TRBJ2-1, the V gene TRBV7-3; D may correspond to TRBD1 or TRBD2 (6 bases each). This CDR3 is built from 15 residues. Germline values: CDR1 SGHTA, CDR2 FQGTGA. V gave up 3 bases and J gave up 4 bases, with 13 bases separating them. The CDR3 DNA follows: TGTGCCAGCAGCTTCAAGGGGGGCGGGTACAATGAGCAGTTCTTC. Amino acids: CASSFKGGGYNEQFF.

The chain couples TRBV9 to TRBJ2-3; D is uncertain. Germline assignment: CDR1 SGDLS and CDR2 YYNGEE. The length of the CDR3 is 16 residues. Trimming took 0 bases from V and 0 from J, leaving 11 bases between them. CDR3 protein: CASSVGGSYSTDTQYF. As DNA, the CDR3 is TGTGCCAGCAGCGTAGGTGGCAGCTATAGCACAGATACGCAGTATTTT.

This clonotype was counted at least ten times. The rearrangement links TRBV27 to TRBJ1-3; no firm D call. This CDR3 comprises 15 residues. Trimming removed 6 bases at V and 0 bases at J, with 12 bases between. Germline V gene lookup returns CDR1 MNHEY and CDR2 SMNVEV (reference sequence). DNA of the CDR3: TGTGCCAGCAGCCTTCTGACGGCCTCTGGAAACACCATATATTTT. It is translated as CASSLLTASGNTIYF.

This clonotype was counted at least ten times. The gene calls are TRBV12-3 or TRBV12-4 and TRBJ1-5; D remains ambiguous. The germline V and J ends were trimmed by 3 bases and 4 bases, with 7 bases remaining between them. The CDR3 is made up of 13 amino acids. The CDR3 here is CASSFVANQPQHF. The CDR3 bases are TGTGCCAGCAGTTTCGTGGCTAATCAGCCCCAGCATTTT.

This clonotype was detected a few times. The chain has TRBV6-5 and TRBJ2-1; TRBD1 might be the D (6 bases). Germline V gene data show CDR1 as MNHEY and CDR2 as SVGAGI. This CDR3 spans 13 amino acids. The germline V and J ends were trimmed by 4 bases and 2 bases, with 6 bases remaining between them. The DNA for the CDR3 is TGTGCCAGCAGTTGGGGGCCCTACAATGAGCAGTTCTTC. Translating it yields CASSWGPYNEQFF.

In its sample, this clonotype was seen a few times. Being one base from a much bigger clone, this may be a read error. The rearrangement joins TRBV5-1 to TRBJ2-7; a possible D gene is TRBD1 (6 bases). This CDR3 is built from 14 residues. Germline assignment: CDR1 SGHRS and CDR2 YFSETQ. The chain's CDR3 is CASSLERPTGEQCF. The DNA for the CDR3 is TGCGCCAGCAGCTTGGAACGTCCGACAGGCGAGCAGTGCTTC.

This clonotype was recorded once. The V call is TRBV10-3, the J call TRBJ2-3, with TRBD1 identical over 10 bases. The trim removed 6 bases at V and 1 base at J, leaving 7 bases unmatched. CDR1 is ENHRY and CDR2 is SYGVKD in the germline V gene. The CDR3 covers 16 residues. The CDR3 coding sequence is TGTGCCATCAGCAAGGACAGGGGGTTCGGCACAGATACGCAGTATTTT. It encodes CAISKDRGFGTDTQYF.

This clonotype came up a few times. This could be a read error, since a much larger clone is one nucleotide away. This CDR3 is CASKLAGAGHMDEQFF. CDR3 DNA: TGTGCCAGCAAGCTAGCAGGGGCTGGACATATGGATGAGCAGTTCTTC. This chain uses TRBV27 with TRBJ2-1; D is perhaps TRBD1 (6 bases). V was pared by 7 bases and J by 8 bases, with 24 bases between. Germline assignment: CDR1 MNHEY and CDR2 SMNVEV (reference sequence). CDR3 length: 16 residues.

This clonotype was observed a few times. A read error is possible here, since a much larger clone lies one base away. Without the conserved terminal phenylalanine or tryptophan, this CDR3 likely stems from a read error. The V call is TRBV28, the J call TRBJ2-7; D perhaps matches TRBD1 (5 bases). The CDR3 spans 15 residues. V shed 5 bases and J shed 2 bases, with 16 bases lying between them. Germline lookup yields CDR1 MDHEN and CDR2 SYDVKM. CDR3 sequence: CASSGSTTDTYEQYL. The CDR3 DNA reads TGTGCCAGCAGTGGGTCTACAACGGACACCTACGAGCAGTACCTC.

There are many counts of this clonotype. V usage is TRBV29-1 and J usage is TRBJ2-3; TRBD1 agrees at 8 bases. With 3 bases clipped from V and 6 bases from J, the junction kept 2 bases outside the gene matches. This CDR3 contains 12 residues. Germline V gene lookup returns CDR1 SQVTM and CDR2 ANQGSEA. CDR3 coding DNA: TGCAGCGTTGAGGACAGGGTGGATACGCAGTATTTT. Amino acids: CSVEDRVDTQYF.

This clonotype was picked up one time. This clone may be a read error of a much larger clone one base away. The V call is TRBV15, the J call TRBJ2-5, with no clear D. V lost 0 bases, J lost 5 bases, and 7 bases lay in between. Germline loops: CDR1 LNHNV, CDR2 YYDKDF (reference sequence). The CDR3 length is 13 residues. The DNA of the CDR3 is TGTGCCACCAGCAGAGATATCCCGGAGACCCAGTACTTC. Protein: CATSRDIPETQYF.

The chain recombines TRBV7-9 with TRBJ2-7; TRBD1 matches at 11 bases. Germline values: CDR1 SEHNR, CDR2 FQNEAQ (reference sequence). With 8 bases clipped from V and 5 bases from J, the junction kept 5 bases outside the gene matches. This CDR3 region has 13 residues. CDR3 sequence reads: CASGDRGSDEQYF. In nucleotides, the CDR3 is TGTGCCAGCGGGGACAGGGGGTCCGACGAGCAGTACTTC.

This clonotype was seen ten or more times. The chain employs TRBV28 and TRBJ2-7; possibly TRBD2 for D (5 bases). The V end was cut by 4 bases, the J end by 1 base, with 14 bases between. The length of the CDR3 is 15 residues. CDR1 and CDR2 (germline): MDHEN, SYDVKM. The CDR3 DNA reads TGTGCCAGCAGTTCCCCGATCAAGCGGTCCTACGAGCAGTACTTC. Its translation is CASSSPIKRSYEQYF.

This clonotype was counted ten times or more. The chain is built from TRBV27 and TRBJ2-2, with TRBD1 matching 9 bases. The CDR3 length is 14 residues. V shed 4 bases and J 5 bases; nucleotides not matched to a gene: 2. Germline CDR1 and CDR2: MNHEY and SMNVEV (reference sequence). The CDR3 spells CASSWDRVTGELFF. The DNA of the CDR3 is TGTGCCAGCAGTTGGGACAGGGTGACCGGGGAGCTGTTTTTT.

This clonotype was detected many times. J is TRBJ1-5 and V is TRBV12-3 or TRBV12-4; D gene unclear. V lost 4 bases and J 4 bases, leaving 11 bases between the germline ends. The CDR3 contains 14 residues. The chain's CDR3 is CASSSLGLNQPQHF. In DNA, the CDR3 is TGTGCCAGCAGTTCTCTGGGCCTTAATCAGCCCCAGCATTTT.

This clonotype was detected many times. The V gene is TRBV3-1, the J gene TRBJ1-1; 8 nucleotides line up with TRBD1. Losses at the gene ends were 4 bases for V and 1 base for J; bases not matched to a gene: 2. Looked up from germline, CDR1 is LGHDT and CDR2 is YNNKEL (reference sequence). This CDR3 has 14 amino acids. The CDR3 protein is CASSPDRGNTEAFF. The CDR3, as DNA: TGTGCCAGCAGCCCCGACAGGGGGAACACTGAAGCTTTCTTT.

This clonotype has at least ten counts. The V gene is TRBV10-2, the J gene TRBJ2-7, with TRBD1 matching 12 bases. The CDR3 consists of 14 residues. V lost 6 bases and J lost 4; bases outside the gene matches: 4. Germline CDR1 WSHSY, CDR2 SAAADI. CDR3 in DNA: TGCGCCAGCAGACCGGGACAGGGGGCGTACGAGCAGTACTTC. As protein: CASRPGQGAYEQYF.

This clonotype was found many times. The chain uses TRBV28 and TRBJ2-5; D is undetermined. Germline CDR1 MDHEN, CDR2 SYDVKM. Trimming removed 2 bases from V and 0 bases from J, with 7 bases in between. This CDR3 has 14 residues. CDR3 amino acids: CASSLTKYQETQYF. In DNA, the CDR3 is TGTGCCAGCAGTTTAACAAAGTACCAAGAGACCCAGTACTTC.